The rows below give T cell receptor beta chains drawn from one sample of a study of human T cells and chemical hapten exposure. Each CDR3 protein is one row after TCRdb ran MiXCR on the RACE reads. The table includes under 90,000 distinct CDR3 sequences, roughly 8.7% detected once. Sequencing was performed on whole blood. The receptors shown here come from a male donor in good health. Some clones in this sample may be carry-over from other donors' samples. Each CDR3 is given with its conserved first and last residue. The order of the fields is clone size, V gene, D gene, J gene, CDR3 protein, CDR3 DNA. D genes are given only for firm matches. Rows may omit the clone size; those that give it use once, few, many or a size class.

size: NA
V: TRBV6-5
D: TRBD1
J: TRBJ2-3
CDR3: CASSRQRDRGPDTQYF
DNA: TGTGCCAGCAGCCGACAGAGGGACAGGGGACCAGATACGCAGTATTTT

size: NA
V: TRBV6-2/TRBV6-3
D: NA
J: TRBJ1-5
CDR3: CASSYSVNQPQHF
DNA: TGTGCCAGCAGTTACAGTGTTAATCAGCCCCAGCATTTT

size: NA
V: TRBV20-1
D: TRBD2
J: TRBJ2-1
CDR3: CSASLAGGRNEQFF
DNA: TGCAGTGCTAGCCTAGCGGGGGGGCGAAATGAGCAGTTCTTC

size: few
V: TRBV20-1
D: TRBD1
J: TRBJ1-2
CDR3: CSARPGQGARGNYGYTF
DNA: TGCAGTGCTAGACCGGGACAGGGGGCGCGGGGTAACTATGGCTACACCTTC

size: NA
V: TRBV2
D: NA
J: TRBJ2-7
CDR3: CASSEQGLFEQYF
DNA: TGTGCCAGCAGTGAACAGGGGCTTTTCGAGCAGTACTTC

size: NA
V: TRBV20-1
D: TRBD2
J: TRBJ2-7
CDR3: CSARDTREYEQYF
DNA: TGCAGTGCTAGAGATACGCGGGAGTACGAGCAGTACTTC

size: many
V: TRBV12-3/TRBV12-4
D: NA
J: TRBJ1-4
CDR3: CASSFRQGGQKLFF
DNA: TGTGCCAGCAGTTTTAGGCAGGGAGGTCAAAAACTGTTTTTT

size: NA
V: TRBV6-5
D: NA
J: TRBJ2-7
CDR3: CASSEGAYEQYF
DNA: TGTGCCAGCAGCGAAGGGGCCTACGAGCAGTACTTC

size: NA
V: TRBV4-1
D: NA
J: TRBJ2-5
CDR3: CASSQDLGTQYF
DNA: TGCGCCAGCAGCCAAGATCTCGGGACCCAGTACTTC

size: NA
V: TRBV5-1
D: NA
J: TRBJ2-1
CDR3: CASSLESQGGDEQFF
DNA: TGCGCCAGCAGCTTGGAGTCCCAGGGTGGCGATGAGCAGTTCTTC

size: NA
V: TRBV27
D: TRBD1
J: TRBJ2-7
CDR3: CASRPLSGQGSYEQYF
DNA: TGTGCCAGCAGACCACTATCGGGACAGGGGTCCTACGAGCAGTACTTC

size: few
V: TRBV29-1
D: NA
J: TRBJ2-7
CDR3: CSVEMAAEQYF
DNA: TGCAGCGTTGAAATGGCAGCCGAGCAGTACTTC

size: many
V: TRBV7-9
D: NA
J: TRBJ1-6
CDR3: CASSRDRSSYNSPLHF
DNA: TGTGCCAGCAGTCGGGACCGGAGCTCCTATAATTCACCCCTCCACTTT

size: NA
V: TRBV6-5
D: NA
J: TRBJ1-1
CDR3: CASYISKSNTEAFF
DNA: TGTGCCAGCTATATTTCAAAATCGAACACTGAAGCTTTCTTT

size: few
V: TRBV5-1
D: NA
J: TRBJ2-4
CDR3: CASSLGDSKNIQYF
DNA: TGCGCCAGCAGCTTGGGGGACTCCAAAAACATTCAGTACTTC

size: few
V: TRBV6-5
D: TRBD1
J: TRBJ1-5
CDR3: CASRAGGPNQPQHF
DNA: TGTGCCAGCAGGGCAGGGGGACCCAATCAGCCCCAGCATTTT

size: few
V: TRBV5-1
D: NA
J: TRBJ2-3
CDR3: CASSLEGQYTDTQYF
DNA: TGCGCCAGCAGCTTGGAGGGACAATACACAGATACGCAGTATTTT

size: NA
V: TRBV29-1
D: TRBD1
J: TRBJ1-4
CDR3: CSVKQGSNEKLFF
DNA: TGCAGCGTTAAACAGGGGTCTAATGAAAAACTGTTTTTT

size: few
V: TRBV12-3/TRBV12-4
D: NA
J: TRBJ2-3
CDR3: CASSRPPGRSTDTQYF
DNA: TGTGCCAGCAGCCGACCGCCGGGACGCAGCACAGATACGCAGTATTTT

size: NA
V: TRBV6-1
D: NA
J: TRBJ1-1
CDR3: CASTEPRQANTEAFF
DNA: TGTGCCAGCACCGAACCCCGACAGGCGAACACTGAAGCTTTCTTT

size: NA
V: TRBV7-9
D: NA
J: TRBJ2-5
CDR3: CASSLALGETQYF
DNA: TGTGCCAGCAGCTTAGCCCTAGGAGAGACCCAGTACTTC

size: few
V: TRBV6-5
D: NA
J: TRBJ1-5
CDR3: CASRGTYSNQPQHF
DNA: TGTGCCAGCAGGGGGACATATAGCAATCAGCCCCAGCATTTT

size: NA
V: TRBV19
D: NA
J: TRBJ1-1
CDR3: CASSARTALNTEAFF
DNA: TGTGCCAGTAGTGCACGGACAGCTTTGAACACTGAAGCTTTCTTT

size: many
V: TRBV6-5
D: NA
J: TRBJ1-1
CDR3: CASSPTTADEMNTEAFF
DNA: TGTGCCAGCAGTCCCACCACGGCGGACGAAATGAACACTGAAGCTTTCTTT

size: many
V: TRBV21-1
D: NA
J: TRBJ2-1
CDR3: CASYQRDRVENEQFF
DNA: TGTGCCAGCTACCAACGGGACAGGGTGGAGAATGAGCAGTTCTTC

size: few
V: TRBV14
D: NA
J: TRBJ2-1
CDR3: CASSQEDIYNEQFF
DNA: TGTGCCAGCAGCCAGGAGGATATATACAATGAGCAGTTCTTC

size: NA
V: TRBV10-2
D: TRBD2
J: TRBJ2-7
CDR3: CASSSSGRASYEQYF
DNA: TGCGCCAGCAGTTCGAGCGGGAGGGCCTCCTACGAGCAGTACTTC

size: few
V: TRBV6-1
D: NA
J: TRBJ2-3
CDR3: CASSEQGRASTDTQYF
DNA: TGTGCCAGCAGTGAACAGGGGCGAGCCTCCACAGATACGCAGTATTTT

size: few
V: TRBV18
D: NA
J: TRBJ2-5
CDR3: CASSPPSSSTETQYF
DNA: TGTGCCAGCTCACCACCTAGCTCGTCCACTGAGACCCAGTACTTC

size: many
V: TRBV6-4
D: NA
J: TRBJ2-3
CDR3: CASSDGSTDTQYF
DNA: TGTGCCAGCAGTGACGGGAGCACAGATACGCAGTATTTT

size: NA
V: TRBV6-5
D: NA
J: TRBJ1-2
CDR3: CASSGGGANYGYTF
DNA: TGTGCCAGCAGTGGGGGGGGGGCTAACTATGGCTACACCTTC

size: NA
V: TRBV2
D: NA
J: TRBJ2-3
CDR3: CASSGASDTDTQYF
DNA: TGTGCCAGCAGTGGGGCTAGCGACACAGATACGCAGTATTTT

size: NA
V: TRBV7-9
D: NA
J: TRBJ2-5
CDR3: CASRGGGEETQYF
DNA: TGTGCCAGCAGAGGGGGGGGAGAGGAGACCCAGTACTTC

size: many
V: TRBV24-1
D: NA
J: TRBJ2-2
CDR3: CATSDHFPGSASTGELFF
DNA: TGTGCCACCAGTGATCACTTCCCCGGGTCTGCGAGCACCGGGGAGCTGTTTTTT

size: NA
V: TRBV28
D: NA
J: TRBJ1-1
CDR3: CASSLGGPYTEAFF
DNA: TGTGCCAGCAGTTTGGGGGGCCCGTACACTGAAGCTTTCTTT

size: few
V: TRBV18
D: NA
J: TRBJ1-6
CDR3: CASSLQDRNSPLHF
DNA: TGTGCCAGCTCACTCCAGGACAGAAATTCACCCCTCCACTTT

size: NA
V: TRBV6-1
D: NA
J: TRBJ2-7
CDR3: CASSEEGGASYEQYF
DNA: TGTGCCAGCAGTGAAGAAGGGGGGGCGAGCTACGAGCAGTACTTC

size: many
V: TRBV29-1
D: NA
J: TRBJ1-5
CDR3: CSVEEQSNQPQHF
DNA: TGCAGCGTTGAAGAACAGAGCAATCAGCCCCAGCATTTT

size: few
V: TRBV7-2
D: TRBD2
J: TRBJ2-7
CDR3: CASSLNGLAGSEQYF
DNA: TGTGCCAGCAGCTTGAACGGACTAGCGGGAAGCGAGCAGTACTTC

size: many
V: TRBV11-1
D: TRBD1
J: TRBJ2-3
CDR3: CASSPDTGGRTDTQYF
DNA: TGTGCCAGCAGCCCAGATACAGGGGGCAGAACAGATACGCAGTATTTT

size: many
V: TRBV12-3/TRBV12-4
D: NA
J: TRBJ2-7
CDR3: CASTLGGSYEQYF
DNA: TGTGCCAGCACCCTTGGGGGGTCCTACGAGCAGTACTTC

size: NA
V: TRBV20-1
D: NA
J: TRBJ1-5
CDR3: CSARDSLGRNNQPQHF
DNA: TGCAGTGCTAGAGATTCCCTGGGACGCAACAATCAGCCCCAGCATTTT

size: few
V: TRBV7-9
D: TRBD2
J: TRBJ2-7
CDR3: CASSKARERGEDEQYF
DNA: TGTGCCAGCAGCAAAGCCCGGGAGCGGGGGGAAGACGAGCAGTACTTC

size: NA
V: TRBV18
D: TRBD1
J: TRBJ1-3
CDR3: CASSPAGDRVGNTIYF
DNA: TGTGCCAGCTCACCAGCGGGGGACAGAGTTGGAAACACCATATATTTT

size: NA
V: TRBV7-3
D: NA
J: TRBJ1-5
CDR3: CASSPQDGQNQPQHF
DNA: TGTGCCAGCAGCCCCCAGGACGGACAAAATCAGCCCCAGCATTTT

size: many
V: TRBV6-6
D: TRBD1
J: TRBJ2-3
CDR3: CASSAPGTDSNTQYF
DNA: TGTGCCAGCAGTGCCCCCGGGACAGACAGTAATACGCAGTATTTT

size: few
V: TRBV18
D: NA
J: TRBJ2-3
CDR3: CASSPLEDTQYF
DNA: TGTGCCAGCTCACCACTCGAAGATACGCAGTATTTT